The 25 T cell receptor beta chains in this list originate from one sample, sequenced in a study of blood T cell repertoires in COVID-19. The assay was immunoSEQ multiplex PCR, and TCRdb's table has in-frame clones only and misses some. The sample carries around 260,000 clones, 90% recorded once. Source material: PBMCs or T cells enriched from blood (not recorded which). The receptor set was obtained from a woman in her 30s who had recovered from COVID-19.

The J gene is TRBJ2-1, the V gene TRBV19; TRBD2 matches at 7 bases. The V gene end was trimmed by 8 bases and the J gene end by 7 bases; junction bases not matched to a gene: 11. Germline assignment: CDR1 LNHDA and CDR2 SQIVND (reference sequence). This CDR3 has 14 residues. DNA for the CDR3: TGTGCCAGTGAGCGGGACCGGGCGGGTAATGAGCAGTTCTTC. Protein: CASERDRAGNEQFF.

J is TRBJ1-6 and V is TRBV28; the match to TRBD1 covers 7 bases. CDR3 length: 16 residues. The germline V gene has CDR1 MDHEN and CDR2 SYDVKM. After removal of 4 bases from V and 9 bases from J, the junction contained 12 bases not matched to a gene. CDR3 nucleotides: TGTGCCAGCAGTTCCCACAAACAGGGGACTAGTTCACCCCTCCACTTT. Protein: CASSSHKQGTSSPLHF.

The CDR3 loop is CASSYGTESSNQPQHF. The CDR3 bases are TGTGCCAGCAGTTATGGGACAGAGAGTAGCAATCAGCCCCAGCATTTT. The V call is TRBV6-2 or TRBV6-3, the J call TRBJ1-5, with TRBD1 identical over 7 bases. With 3 bases clipped from V and 0 bases from J, the junction kept 5 bases outside the gene matches. The CDR3 is 16 residues long. Looked up from germline, CDR1 is MNHEY and CDR2 is SVGEGT.

This clone occurred a few times. In nucleotides, the CDR3 is TGTGCCAGCAGCTTAAGTCTAACTGAAGCTTTCTTT. This codes for CASSLSLTEAFF. This chain connects TRBV11-1 to TRBJ1-1; no reliable D call. Germline V CDR1 and CDR2: SGHAT, FQDESV (reference sequence). V was cut by 2 bases and J by 5 bases, with 6 bases left in between. The CDR3 spans 12 residues. Drawing the rest from reference TRBV11-1 and TRBJ1-1, the complete variable domain is EAEVAQSPRYKITEKSQAVAFWCDPISGHATLYWYRQILGQGPELLVQFQDESVVDDSQLPKDRFSAERLKGVDSTLKIQPAELGDSAMYLCASSLSLTEAFFGQGTRLTVV.

The gene calls are TRBV15 and TRBJ2-5; 7 positions agree with TRBD2. The CDR3 contains 15 residues. Trimming took 3 bases from V and 3 from J; bases not matched to a gene: 7. Germline V gene data show CDR1 as LNHNV and CDR2 as YYDKDF (reference sequence). CDR3 bases: TGTGCCACCAGCAGGCCCGGGACTACCAAAGAGACCCAGTACTTC. It yields the protein CATSRPGTTKETQYF.

V is TRBV19 and J is TRBJ2-1; the D gene is possibly TRBD2 (7 bases). CDR3 length: 16 amino acids. Looked up from germline, CDR1 is LNHDA and CDR2 is SQIVND (reference sequence). V gave up 1 base and J gave up 8 bases, with 18 bases separating them. Here the CDR3 reads CASSIGNREGVYEQFF. In DNA, the CDR3 is TGTGCCAGTAGTATAGGTAACAGGGAGGGGGTCTATGAGCAGTTCTTC.

The CDR3 sequence is CASNRDRNQPQHF. The CDR3 region has the DNA TGTGCCAGTAATCGGGACAGGAATCAGCCCCAGCATTTT. The chain links TRBV19 to TRBJ1-5; 8 bases are shared with TRBD1. The CDR3 is 13 residues long. The V gene end was trimmed by 7 bases and the J gene end by 4 bases; junction bases not matched to a gene: 3. In germline, CDR1 is LNHDA, CDR2 SQIVND (reference sequence).

The gene calls are TRBV5-4 and TRBJ1-5; D call uncertain. The V end lost 0 bases, the J end lost 3 bases, and 10 bases lay between the germline ends. The CDR3 totals 15 residues. Germline V gene data show CDR1 as SGHNT and CDR2 as YYREEE (reference sequence). The CDR3 reads CASSLGGDLNQPQHF. The CDR3 DNA is TGTGCCAGCAGCTTGGGAGGAGATCTCAATCAGCCCCAGCATTTT.

The chain joins TRBV25-1 to TRBJ2-7; 8 bases are shared with TRBD1. The germline CDR1 and CDR2 sequences are MGHDK and SYGVNS. J gave up 3 bases and V 2 bases, and 6 bases lay outside the gene matches. This CDR3 has 15 residues. The CDR3 protein is CASSETGTGNYEQYF. DNA for the CDR3: TGTGCCAGCAGTGAAACCGGGACAGGCAACTACGAGCAGTACTTC.

This sequence joins TRBV7-2 and TRBJ2-1; 12 nucleotides align to TRBD2. Germline CDR1 is SGHTA and CDR2 is FQGNSA. The junction had 2 bases not matched to a gene; V was cut back by 2 bases and J by 3 bases. This CDR3 spans 16 amino acids. CDR3 region: CASSLLAGGFYNEQFF. The CDR3 DNA reads as TGTGCCAGCAGCTTACTAGCGGGGGGGTTCTACAATGAGCAGTTCTTC.

This rearrangement joins TRBV20-1 to TRBJ1-2; D is unclear. Germline V gives CDR1 DFQATT, CDR2 SNEGSKA (reference sequence). The CDR3 contains 10 residues. V gave up 5 bases and J gave up 8 bases, with 9 bases separating them. The CDR3 DNA follows: TGCAGTGCTCTCCTGCGGGGCTACACCTTC. Translation: CSALLRGYTF.

V gene TRBV7-8 combines with J gene TRBJ1-2; D is possibly TRBD1 (5 bases). This CDR3 comprises 13 residues. Trimming removed 4 bases at V and 4 bases at J, with 10 bases between. The V gene's germline CDR1 is SGHVS and CDR2 FQNEAQ. CDR3 loop: CASSSTGGYGYTF. Here the CDR3 DNA reads TGTGCCAGCAGCTCCACGGGGGGCTATGGCTACACCTTC.

This clone showed up just once. The chain carries TRBV18 and TRBJ1-4; 7 positions agree with TRBD1. This CDR3 has 15 amino acids. The germline CDR1 and CDR2 sequences are KGHSH and LQKENI. With 2 bases clipped from V and 4 bases from J, the junction kept 4 bases outside the gene matches. The CDR3 reads CASSPAGQFNEKLFF. The CDR3 DNA sequence: TGTGCCAGCTCACCAGCGGGACAGTTTAATGAAAAACTGTTTTTT.

This chain connects TRBV2 to TRBJ2-2; D is possibly TRBD2 (5 bases). CDR1 and CDR2 from the germline V gene are SNHLY and FYNNEI. The CDR3 spans 14 residues. Trimming left V 7 bases short and J 9 bases short, with 18 bases between. CDR3 DNA sequence: TGTGCCAGCACAGATCGGGGTGCCCAGAGGGAGCTGTTTTTT. Residues: CASTDRGAQRELFF.

The chain recombines TRBV6-5 with TRBJ2-7; the D is unclear. Trimming left V 2 bases short and J 3 bases short, with 11 bases between. Germline V gene data show CDR1 as MNHEY and CDR2 as SVGAGI. This CDR3 comprises 14 residues. The CDR3 DNA reads TGTGCCAGCAGTTACGGGCATTTGAGCTACGAGCAGTACTTC. This encodes CASSYGHLSYEQYF.

V and J are TRBV28 and TRBJ2-3; 11 bases are a match to TRBD2. The CDR3 totals 15 residues. CDR1 is MDHEN and CDR2 is SYDVKM in the germline V gene. Trimming took 3 bases from V and 5 from J; bases not matched to a gene: 4. The CDR3 DNA reads as TGTGCCAGCAGTTTCGGGACTAGCGGTGGAGATACGCAGTATTTT. Its translation is CASSFGTSGGDTQYF.

The rearrangement joins TRBV19 to TRBJ2-5; D uncertain. Per the germline V gene, CDR1 is LNHDA and CDR2 is SQIVND (reference sequence). The CDR3 totals 16 residues. Between the trimmed V and J ends, which lost 0 bases and 1 base, there was a span of 12 bases. As DNA, the CDR3 is TGTGCCAGTAGTATAGACGTATCCCCCCCCCAAGAGACCCAGTACTTC. The encoded protein is CASSIDVSPPQETQYF.

This chain joins TRBV5-6 and TRBJ1-2, with TRBD1 matching over 10 bases. Losses at the gene ends were 3 bases for V and 2 bases for J; bases not matched to a gene: 1. The germline V gene encodes CDR1 SGHDT and CDR2 YYEEEE. This CDR3 has 14 residues. DNA for the CDR3: TGTGCCAGCAGCTCGGGACAGGGGAACTATGGCTACACCTTC. It encodes CASSSGQGNYGYTF.

The chain links TRBV18 to TRBJ1-4, with 9 positions matching TRBD1. The length of the CDR3 is 16 residues. After removal of 4 bases from V and 8 bases from J, the junction contained 11 bases not matched to a gene. The germline CDR1 and CDR2 sequences are KGHSH and LQKENI. CDR3 bases: TGTGCCAGCTCACGCTTACCGGGACAGGGAGACGAAAAACTGTTTTTT. Protein: CASSRLPGQGDEKLFF.

The genes are TRBV29-1 and TRBJ2-7; 11 bases map to TRBD1. The germline V gene encodes CDR1 SQVTM and CDR2 ANQGSEA. This CDR3 comprises 14 residues. The ends lost 0 bases at V and 2 bases at J; junction bases unmatched: 0. CDR3 in amino acids: CSVEEGQGAYEQYF. The CDR3 DNA reads as TGCAGCGTTGAAGAGGGACAGGGGGCCTACGAGCAGTACTTC.

The rearrangement joins TRBV28 to TRBJ1-5; 7 nucleotides line up with TRBD1. Germline CDR1 MDHEN, CDR2 SYDVKM. Germline trimming cut 7 bases from V and 4 bases from J; bases unmatched to any gene: 10. This CDR3 is 15 amino acids long. The chain's CDR3 is CASIISGTDNQPQHF. The CDR3 DNA reads TGTGCCAGCATTATTTCCGGGACAGATAATCAGCCCCAGCATTTT.

V is TRBV28 and J is TRBJ2-1; D is possibly TRBD1 (6 bases). This CDR3 has 15 amino acids. In germline, CDR1 is MDHEN, CDR2 SYDVKM. The germline V and J ends were trimmed by 6 bases and 2 bases, with 14 bases remaining between them. The chain's CDR3 is CASSPGDIAYNEQFF. CDR3 DNA sequence: TGTGCCAGCAGCCCAGGGGATATCGCCTACAATGAGCAGTTCTTC.

This clone was seen just once. V usage is TRBV7-9 and J usage is TRBJ1-5; D perhaps matches TRBD1 (5 bases). From germline, CDR1 is SEHNR and CDR2 FQNEAQ (reference sequence). The CDR3 covers 13 residues. Trimming left V 5 bases short and J 2 bases short, with 7 bases between. DNA of the CDR3: TGTGCCAGCAGCGCGACAGGCAATCAGCCCCAGCATTTT. This translates into CASSATGNQPQHF. Combining the CDR3 with reference TRBV7-9 and TRBJ1-5 gives the whole variable domain DTGVSQNPRHKITKRGQNVTFRCDPISEHNRLYWYRQTLGQGPEFLTYFQNEAQLEKSRLLSDRFSAERPKGSFSTLEIQRTEQGDSAMYLCASSATGNQPQHFGDGTRLSIL.

The count of this clone is one. The J gene is TRBJ1-4, the V gene TRBV28, with 8 nucleotides matching TRBD1. V lost 5 bases to trimming and J lost 3 bases; unmatched junction nucleotides: 5. Germline CDR1 is MDHEN and CDR2 is SYDVKM. The CDR3 consists of 15 residues. The CDR3 spells CASSQTGGPNEKLFF. CDR3 in DNA: TGTGCCAGCAGTCAAACAGGGGGACCTAATGAAAAACTGTTTTTT.

The chain employs TRBV7-2 and TRBJ2-1, with D unclear. Trimming cost V 2 bases and J 0 bases, with 11 bases left between them. The length of the CDR3 is 16 residues. Germline V gene lookup returns CDR1 SGHTA and CDR2 FQGNSA. The CDR3 loop is CASSLTWSSSYNEQFF. CDR3 bases: TGTGCCAGCAGCTTAACCTGGAGCAGCTCCTACAATGAGCAGTTCTTC.